This T cell receptor (beta chain) was identified during a study of T cell responses to AZD1222 COVID-19 vaccine. Study results and caveats: Of spike-specific TCRs, nearly half reportedly target regions left unmutated in variants.

Researchers grouped second doses given at about 4 or about 12 weeks into one pool. To note about this clone: The antigen remains undetermined.

Sequencing was performed with immunoSEQ multiplex PCR; in TCRdb, only in-frame clones are kept and a portion is missing. The sample carries approximately 50,000 clones, approximately 80% recorded once. Trimming removed 7 bases from V and 9 bases from J, with 13 bases in between. Germline-derived CDR1 and CDR2 are MNHEY and SVGAGI. There are 13 residues in the CDR3. This TCR came from an adult who received the AZD1222 COVID-19 vaccine. J is TRBJ1-6 and V is TRBV6-5; a possible D gene is TRBD1 (5 bases). Sequencing was performed on peripheral blood, taken 28 days after the second AZD1222 dose. CDR3 amino acids: CASNPRVASPLHF. CDR3 nucleotide sequence: TGTGCCAGCAATCCCAGGGTGGCTTCACCCCTCCACTTT.